This T cell receptor (beta chain) was captured by sequencing in a study of human T cells and chemical hapten exposure. TCRdb analysed the RACE reads with MiXCR anew, one entry per CDR3 protein. The table has 340,000 or so distinct CDR3 sequences, 6% to 8.5% seen once. Time point described: patch test 1, 2 weeks after DPC sensitization. Documented treatment: therapeutic diphenylcyclopropenone sensitization with weekly scalp DPC. This CDR3 contains 14 residues. Trimming took off 5 bases at V and 7 bases at J, with 12 bases between the two ends. The source was whole blood, collected in connection with sensitization to the hapten diphenylcyclopropenone (DPC). J is TRBJ1-6 and V is TRBV12-3 or TRBV12-4; D perhaps matches TRBD1 (5 bases). The TCR originated in a young woman with alopecia areata. Some clones in this sample may be carry-over from other donors' samples. The CDR3 is CASSPVRANSPLHF. In nucleotides, the CDR3 is TGTGCCAGCAGTCCGGTCAGGGCCAATTCACCCCTCCACTTT.